This TCR beta chain emerged from a study of T cell responses to AZD1222 COVID-19 vaccine. With 2 bases removed from V and 0 bases from J, the gap between germline ends came to 7 bases. CDR1 MNHNS and CDR2 SASEGT come from the germline V gene. This CDR3 has 14 amino acids. As for this clone: Its antigen is not known.

Overall study results and limits: Spike-specific TCR breadth and depth grew following two AZD1222 doses. Only a handful of AZD1222 recipients tested seropositive at baseline. Clonal diversity was possibly underestimated; the donors were predominantly white British and more often female.

The data were produced by immunoSEQ multiplex PCR, yet TCRdb's version contains in-frame clones alone and is incomplete. The sample holds fewer than 45,000 clones, approximately 83% seen once. The rearrangement uses TRBV6-1 and TRBJ1-2; D unclear. Sequenced here: peripheral blood, sampled on day 0 of AZD1222 vaccination. This TCR derives from an adult in good health. In DNA, the CDR3 is TGTGCCAGCAGTGAATTAGGAGCTAACTATGGCTACACCTTC. Its translation: CASSELGANYGYTF.